The next 16 T cell receptor beta chains were all read from a single sample in a study of cytomegalovirus exposure and HLA in healthy donors (TCRdb year 2017). Receptor amplification or capture employed the immunoSEQ multiplex PCR assay. For the multiplex PCR, a mixture combining 60 forward primers for TCR Vbeta segments and 13 reverse primers for TCR Jbeta segments was used. The table comes from immuneACCESS by way of TCRdb, which keeps in-frame sequences with V and J called. Part of the clones is missing from these tables; in studies checked, under half for an unresolved V gene and the rest for unknown reasons. This sample holds about 150,000 clones; 75% were observed only once. Around 1.5% of the sample comes from the top ten. The specimen sequenced was PBMCs. The receptor source for this set is a man between 18 and 35 years old in good health and CMV-seronegative.

This chain joins TRBV27 and TRBJ2-7; maybe TRBD1 (6 bases). Germline lookup yields CDR1 MNHEY and CDR2 SMNVEV (reference sequence). V lost 6 bases and J lost 5, with 17 bases in between. CDR3 length: 14 residues. The CDR3: CASSPTQGSDEQYF. The CDR3 region has the DNA TGTGCCAGCAGCCCAACTCAGGGGAGCGACGAGCAGTACTTC.

The chain combines TRBV5-4 with TRBJ2-5, with TRBD1 matching over 7 bases. The J call may be mistaken, given a closer DNA end match to TRBJ2-7. Germline-derived CDR1 and CDR2 are SGHNT and YYREEE (reference sequence). The CDR3 extends over 16 amino acids. The CDR3: CASSRTGGTATYEQYF. In DNA form, the CDR3 reads TGTGCCAGCAGCCGTACCGGTGGGACAGCCACATACGAGCAGTACTTC.

J is TRBJ2-7 and V is TRBV5-1, with 10 bases matching TRBD2. CDR1 and CDR2 from the germline V gene are SGHRS and YFSETQ. J lost 6 bases, V lost 4 bases, and 13 bases had no gene match. The CDR3 spans 16 residues. The CDR3 coding sequence is TGCGCCAGCAGCCGGGGGGAAGCGGGAGGGCAGGGCGAGCAGTACTTC. It is translated as CASSRGEAGGQGEQYF.

The genes are TRBV2 and TRBJ2-7, with D tentatively TRBD2 (6 bases). The CDR3 extends over 13 amino acids. The germline V and J ends were trimmed by 8 bases and 4 bases, with 15 bases remaining between them. CDR1 SNHLY and CDR2 FYNNEI come from the germline V gene. The CDR3 region is CASCPLGGYEQYF. Written as DNA, the CDR3 is TGTGCCAGCTGCCCCCTGGGGGGTTACGAGCAGTACTTC.

The chain carries TRBV6-5 and TRBJ2-2; D gene uncertain. CDR3 length: 14 amino acids. Germline V gives CDR1 MNHEY, CDR2 SVGAGI. Trimming left V 2 bases short and J 2 bases short, with 6 bases between. The CDR3 nucleotides are TGTGCCAGCAGTTACCAGATTAACACCGGGGAGCTGTTTTTT. This sequence encodes CASSYQINTGELFF.

The V and J genes are TRBV5-8 and TRBJ2-5; 10 positions match TRBD1. V lost 4 bases and J lost 4; bases outside the gene matches: 13. This CDR3 contains 17 residues. Germline-derived CDR1 and CDR2 are SGHTS and YDEGEE. The CDR3, as DNA: TGTGCCAGCAGCACGCTCCGACAGGGGGCGCTGATAGAGACCCAGTACTTC. It yields the protein CASSTLRQGALIETQYF.

The chain couples TRBV9 to TRBJ2-1; 11 bases are a match to TRBD1. CDR1 and CDR2 (germline): SGDLS, YYNGEE. The CDR3 spans 15 residues. Losses at the gene ends were 3 bases for V and 9 bases for J; bases not matched to a gene: 8. This CDR3 reads CASSAGTGGFGEQFF. DNA of the CDR3: TGTGCCAGCAGCGCCGGGACAGGGGGGTTTGGTGAGCAGTTCTTC.

The V gene is TRBV6-4, the J gene TRBJ2-3, with D hard to call. Trimming took 2 bases from V and 2 from J, leaving 8 bases between them. Germline CDR1 reads MRHNA; CDR2 reads SNTAGT. The CDR3 is 14 residues long. The CDR3 DNA follows: TGTGCCAGCAGTGACAACTCTTACACAGATACGCAGTATTTT. Translating gives CASSDNSYTDTQYF.

This chain links TRBV11-2 with TRBJ1-2, with TRBD1 matching 8 bases. CDR1 is SGHAT and CDR2 is FQNNGV in the germline V gene. The V gene end was trimmed by 3 bases and the J gene end by 7 bases; junction bases not matched to a gene: 10. The CDR3 has 15 amino acids. The DNA of the CDR3 is TGTGCCAGCAGCTTCTCGACAGGGGCGGACCCTGGCTACACCTTC. Translating gives CASSFSTGADPGYTF.

This clone has more than one count but fewer than ten. The gene calls are TRBV28 and TRBJ1-2, with D perhaps matching TRBD1 (6 bases). CDR1 is MDHEN, CDR2 SYDVKM, per germline. V lost 6 bases to trimming and J lost 10 bases, with 12 bases between them. This CDR3 is 11 amino acids long. The CDR3 sequence is CASSSSGVYTF. DNA of the CDR3: TGTGCCAGCAGCTCCTCAGGGGTCTACACCTTC.

This chain connects TRBV27 to TRBJ2-4; D is perhaps TRBD2 (5 bases). Germline V CDR1 and CDR2: MNHEY, SMNVEV (reference sequence). Trimming removed 7 bases at V and 1 base at J, with 11 bases between. This CDR3 comprises 14 residues. The CDR3, as DNA: TGTGCCAGCACCGAGGCGGGTGCCAAAAACATTCAGTACTTC. As protein: CASTEAGAKNIQYF.

V and J are TRBV7-9 and TRBJ2-1; 11 nucleotides line up with TRBD2. J gave up 6 bases and V 4 bases, and 8 bases lay outside the gene matches. The CDR3 extends over 16 amino acids. Germline lookup yields CDR1 SEHNR and CDR2 FQNEAQ (reference sequence). The CDR3 reads CASSSGTSGFLNEQFF. CDR3 coding DNA: TGTGCCAGCAGCTCCGGGACTAGCGGCTTTCTCAATGAGCAGTTCTTC.

In its sample, this clone was seen a few times. One end of the junction does not line up with germline, which may come from a read error. The CDR3 sequence is CSSSLLASGAEQFF. CDR3 nucleotide sequence: TGTTCCAGCAGCTTGCTCGCGTCTGGGGCTGAGCAGTTCTTC. This rearrangement joins TRBV7-9 to TRBJ2-1, with D perhaps TRBD1 (5 bases). This CDR3 has 14 residues. The germline CDR1 and CDR2 sequences are SEHNR and FQNEAQ (reference sequence).

This clone appeared a few times. The rearrangement links TRBV7-2 to TRBJ2-1; 12 positions agree with TRBD2. There are 17 residues in the CDR3. CDR1 SGHTA and CDR2 FQGNSA come from the germline V gene. The trim removed 3 bases at V and 4 bases at J, leaving 7 bases unmatched. CDR3 loop: CASSFQGGLAGYNEQFF. The CDR3 DNA reads as TGTGCCAGCAGCTTTCAGGGTGGACTAGCGGGGTACAATGAGCAGTTCTTC.

The chain recombines TRBV9 with TRBJ2-7; possibly TRBD2 for D (5 bases). CDR1 is SGDLS, CDR2 YYNGEE, per germline. The V end lost 3 bases, the J end lost 3 bases, and 10 bases lay between the germline ends. The CDR3 is 13 amino acids. As DNA, the CDR3 is TGTGCCAGCAGCGGGGCGGGCTTCTACGAGCAGTACTTC. This codes for CASSGAGFYEQYF. The full variable domain, with the rest looked up from reference TRBV9 and TRBJ2-7, is DSGVTQTPKHLITATGQRVTLRCSPRSGDLSVYWYQQSLDQGLQFLIQYYNGEERAKGNILERFSAQQFPDLHSELNLSSLELGDSALYFCASSGAGFYEQYFGPGTRLTVT.

To note about this clone: At one end, the junction sequence differs from germline, possibly due to a read error. The chain recombines TRBV7-9 with TRBJ2-7, with D possibly TRBD1 on 5 matching bases. CDR3 length: 12 residues. Germline CDR1 is SEHNR and CDR2 is FQNEAQ (reference sequence). The CDR3 loop is CSSSLVQGTSYF. The CDR3 bases are TGTTCCAGCAGCTTAGTGCAGGGTACATCCTACTTC.